This entry features one T cell receptor beta chain sequence. The sample is drawn from a study of blood T cell repertoires in COVID-19. At the level of the study: Some COVID-19 samples were acute and others convalescent; all came from the United States, Italy and Spain. Nucleic acid was either cDNA or gDNA, and it came from T cells, B-cell-depleted T cells, or PBMCs.

How the authors handled the data: Estimation of nucleated cell counts relied on the amplification of reference gene primers. Some clones are missing from TCRdb's copy, which holds only in-frame ones; the method was immunoSEQ multiplex PCR. The V and J calls and clone size were taken over from that table, and D and trimming were inferred from the DNA. The data show some 290,000 clones, around 90% seen once. Categorization into cohorts depended on clinical history that participants reported. The TCR comes from a woman aged 40 to 49 with acute COVID-19. Sequencing was carried out using PBMCs or T cells enriched from blood (not recorded which).

The chain's CDR3 is CASSPTGNINEQFF. CDR3 nucleotides: TGTGCCAGCTCACCTACCGGGAATATCAATGAGCAGTTCTTC. V usage is TRBV18 and J usage is TRBJ2-1, with a possible D match to TRBD2 (5 bases). Trimming took off 3 bases at V and 6 bases at J, with 12 bases between the two ends. Germline V lookup: CDR1 KGHSH, CDR2 LQKENI. The CDR3 is 14 residues long.